These 13 T cell receptor beta chains originate from one sample sequenced in a study of Ad26.COV2.S vaccination and SARS-CoV-2 variants. Treatment given: around 19 received Ad26.COV2.S at low or high dose, single or two shots; about 5 received placebo; per-sample allocation not given. Day 63 following the first vaccine or placebo injection was when the samples were taken. Produced via immunoSEQ multiplex PCR; TCRdb's table is partial and in-frame only. Among approximately 360,000 clones listed, roughly 85% were seen once. This material consisted of peripheral blood, taken in a trial of Ad26.COV2.S vaccine versus placebo. These receptors were collected from a person aged 18-60 years who received the Ad26.COV2.S COVID-19 vaccine or a placebo.

J is TRBJ1-6 and V is TRBV5-1; D unclear. Trimming cost V 2 bases and J 1 base, with 10 bases left between them. Germline V gene sequence: CDR1 SGHRS, CDR2 YFSETQ. The CDR3 sequence is 16 residues long. CDR3 sequence reads: CASSLTDGSYNSPLHF. Written as DNA, the CDR3 is TGCGCCAGCAGCTTAACGGACGGATCCTATAATTCACCCCTCCACTTT.

This chain uses TRBV25-1 with TRBJ2-5; no clear D. In germline, CDR1 is MGHDK, CDR2 SYGVNS. The CDR3 covers 13 residues. The V gene lost 2 bases and the J gene lost 3 bases, with 7 bases spanning the gap. The CDR3 spells CASSEPTKETQYF. The CDR3 bases are TGTGCCAGCAGTGAACCAACAAAAGAGACCCAGTACTTC.

V and J are TRBV9 and TRBJ2-5, with D possibly matching TRBD2 (6 bases). Trimming stripped 0 bases from V and 2 bases from J, with 20 bases between. CDR1 and CDR2 from the germline V gene are SGDLS and YYNGEE. CDR3 size: 18 residues. This CDR3 is CASSVGGVLDFFQETQYF. Written as DNA, the CDR3 is TGTGCCAGCAGCGTAGGGGGGGTCCTCGATTTCTTTCAAGAGACCCAGTACTTC.

The chain combines TRBV7-9 with TRBJ2-6, with D possibly matching TRBD1 (6 bases). This CDR3 is 17 amino acids long. The germline V gene has CDR1 SEHNR and CDR2 FQNEAQ (reference sequence). V was trimmed by 4 bases and J by 0 bases, leaving 13 bases between them. The CDR3 nucleotides are TGTGCCAGCAGCTATGGAAGGGGGAACTCTGGGGCCAACGTCCTGACTTTC. Translating it yields CASSYGRGNSGANVLTF.

The chain joins TRBV18 to TRBJ1-1; D unresolved. Germline V CDR1 and CDR2: KGHSH, LQKENI. CDR3 length: 16 amino acids. V lost 1 base, J lost 1 base, and 13 bases lay in between. In DNA form, the CDR3 reads TGTGCCAGCTCACCACAATCCCCGCGTCCGAACACTGAAGCTTTCTTT. This encodes CASSPQSPRPNTEAFF.

This clone has more than one count but fewer than ten. The chain couples TRBV7-9 to TRBJ2-2; D remains ambiguous. Germline assignment: CDR1 SEHNR and CDR2 FQNEAQ (reference sequence). This CDR3 has 12 residues. Between the trimmed V and J ends, which lost 3 bases and 7 bases, there was a span of 6 bases. The CDR3 protein is CASSLYGGELFF. The CDR3 DNA sequence: TGTGCCAGCAGCTTGTATGGCGGGGAGCTGTTTTTT.

This clone was detected only once. The gene calls are TRBV4-1 and TRBJ1-1, with no clear D. Germline V gene lookup returns CDR1 MGHRA and CDR2 YSYEKL. The ends were cut back, 6 bases at V and 2 bases at J, with 13 bases in the middle. The CDR3 is 14 amino acids. The CDR3 sequence is CASSAPTKNTEAFF. The CDR3 nucleotides are TGCGCCAGCAGTGCCCCAACCAAAAACACTGAAGCTTTCTTT.

The chain has TRBV7-2 and TRBJ2-5; D is possibly TRBD2 (7 bases). V lost 5 bases to trimming and J lost 0 bases, with 16 bases between them. This CDR3 is 16 amino acids long. CDR1 and CDR2 (germline): SGHTA, FQGNSA. CDR3 sequence: CASSRAAGAYQETQYF. The CDR3 nucleotides are TGTGCCAGCAGCCGCGCGGCGGGGGCCTACCAAGAGACCCAGTACTTC.

The J gene is TRBJ1-1, the V gene TRBV20-1; D call uncertain. Trimming removed 3 bases at V and 0 bases at J, with 14 bases between. The CDR3 sequence is 15 residues long. The germline V gene has CDR1 DFQATT and CDR2 SNEGSKA (reference sequence). The CDR3 nucleotides are TGCAGTGCTAGTGCAGGTAATTACATGAACACTGAAGCTTTCTTT. It is translated as CSASAGNYMNTEAFF.

The rearrangement uses TRBV6-5 and TRBJ1-4, with D unclear. Germline CDR1 reads MNHEY; CDR2 reads SVGAGI. CDR3 length: 13 residues. Trimming cost V 7 bases and J 0 bases, with 6 bases left between them. In DNA form, the CDR3 reads TGTGCCAGCAAGCAAGCAACTAATGAAAAACTGTTTTTT. As protein: CASKQATNEKLFF.

The chain links TRBV6-2 or TRBV6-3 to TRBJ1-5; no clear D. There are 15 residues in the CDR3. V lost 0 bases and J lost 4, with 10 bases in between. CDR1 and CDR2 from the germline V gene are MNHEY and SVGEGT. The CDR3 sequence is CASSYSNVRNQPQHF. The DNA for the CDR3 is TGTGCCAGCAGTTACTCGAATGTACGGAATCAGCCCCAGCATTTT.

The chain is built from TRBV27 and TRBJ1-2; 9 bases align to TRBD1. The CDR3 extends over 15 amino acids. From germline, CDR1 is MNHEY and CDR2 SMNVEV (reference sequence). V lost 4 bases to trimming and J lost 6 bases; unmatched junction nucleotides: 9. DNA of the CDR3: TGTGCCAGCAGTTGGGGACAGGGATTCATCAATGGCTACACCTTC. Protein product: CASSWGQGFINGYTF.

The count of this clone is one. This chain links TRBV12-5 with TRBJ2-5, with D perhaps being TRBD1 or TRBD2 (8 bases each). Trimming shortened V by 4 bases and J by 2 bases, and 23 bases separated the two germline ends. Germline CDR1 and CDR2: LGHNT and FRNRAP. The CDR3 has 18 residues. The CDR3 DNA reads as TGTGCTAGTGGTTCGATGTCAGGGGGCGCGGGGGGTCAAGAGACCCAGTACTTC. The encoded protein is CASGSMSGGAGGQETQYF.